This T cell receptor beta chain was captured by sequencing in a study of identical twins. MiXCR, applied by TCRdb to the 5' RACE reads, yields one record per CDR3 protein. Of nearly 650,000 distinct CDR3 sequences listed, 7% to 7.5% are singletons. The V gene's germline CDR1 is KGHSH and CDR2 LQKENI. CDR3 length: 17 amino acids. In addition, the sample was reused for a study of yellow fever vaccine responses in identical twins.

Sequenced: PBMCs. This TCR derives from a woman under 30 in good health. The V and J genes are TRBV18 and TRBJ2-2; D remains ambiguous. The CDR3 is CVGSPAGWSENTGELFF. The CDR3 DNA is TGTGTGGGCTCACCGGCTGGTTGGAGCGAAAACACCGGGGAGCTGTTTTTT.